The clone carrying this TCR beta chain was counted many times. Its antigen is still unknown. Using its own MiXCR run on the reads, TCRdb lists one record per CDR3 protein. The data contain approximately 500,000 distinct CDR3 sequences, approximately 17% of them seen just once; the ten biggest clones take up 20% to 30%. The entry originates in a study of T cell repertoires in cytomegalovirus infection. Across the study: Through public TCR beta signatures, both CMV infection and matching HLA type were indicated. General study points: Cumulative public TCR beta family frequency identified carriers of CMV plus the relevant HLA. The response measured ex vivo was dominated by TCR beta clonotypes (HLA-C-restricted and CMV-specific).

V was cut by 5 bases and J by 7 bases, with 15 bases left in between. CDR1 is SEHNR, CDR2 FQNEAQ, per germline (reference sequence). The CDR3 is 15 residues long. Sequenced input: CD8+ T cells from PBMCs. This rearrangement joins TRBV7-9 to TRBJ1-6, with D possibly matching TRBD1 (5 bases). The receptor was isolated from a human donor in good health (CMV status not recorded). Some clones in this sample may be carry-over from other donors' samples. CDR3 amino acids: CASSPGTSGNSPLHF. DNA of the CDR3: TGTGCCAGCAGCCCAGGGACCTCCGGCAATTCACCCCTCCACTTT.